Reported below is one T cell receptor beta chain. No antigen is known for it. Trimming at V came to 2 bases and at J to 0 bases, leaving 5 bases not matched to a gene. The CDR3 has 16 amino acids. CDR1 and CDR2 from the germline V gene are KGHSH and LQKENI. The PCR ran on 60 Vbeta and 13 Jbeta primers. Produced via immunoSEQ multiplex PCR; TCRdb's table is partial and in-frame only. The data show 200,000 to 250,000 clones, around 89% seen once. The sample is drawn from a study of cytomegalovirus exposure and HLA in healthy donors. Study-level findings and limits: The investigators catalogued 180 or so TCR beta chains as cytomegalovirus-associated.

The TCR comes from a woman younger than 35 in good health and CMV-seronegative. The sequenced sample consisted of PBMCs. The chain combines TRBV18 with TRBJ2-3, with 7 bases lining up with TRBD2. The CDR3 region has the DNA TGTGCCAGCTCACCATTACTAGCGTTTAGCACAGATACGCAGTATTTT. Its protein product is CASSPLLAFSTDTQYF.